The 8 T cell receptor beta chains below come from one sample, sequenced in a study of T cells in Graves' hyperthyroidism and ophthalmopathy. Amplification of TCR beta CDR3 regions used RNA as the template. The TCR CDR3 first-round RT-PCR relied on the HTBI primer set. MiXCR was run by TCRdb on the multiplex PCR reads, yielding one entry per CDR3 protein. The repertoire holds about 480,000 distinct CDR3 sequences, with roughly 14% as singletons. Input material: blood. The origin of the receptors is a woman between 18 and 29 years old with Graves' hyperthyroidism.

This clonotype has at least ten counts. This sequence joins TRBV11-2 and TRBJ1-2; 12 nucleotides match TRBD1. V trimming: 5 bases; J trimming: 6 bases; junction bases outside the gene matches: 19. Germline V gene sequence: CDR1 SGHAT, CDR2 FQNNGV. The CDR3 has 19 amino acids. CDR3 bases: TGTGCCAGCAGCAACATCCCCAAATGGGACAGGGGGCGCCAAGATGGCTACACCTTC. Protein sequence: CASSNIPKWDRGRQDGYTF.

This sequence joins TRBV30 and TRBJ2-7; TRBD2 matches at 8 bases. V was pared by 3 bases and J by 6 bases, with 10 bases of the junction left unmatched. The CDR3 totals 14 residues. Germline lookup yields CDR1 GTSNPN and CDR2 SVGIG (reference sequence). CDR3 nucleotide sequence: TGTGCCTGGAGCCAGGGACTAGGTGTGGGCGAGCAGTACTTC. This codes for CAWSQGLGVGEQYF.

This clonotype was counted only a few times. V is TRBV20-1 and J is TRBJ1-5; D perhaps matches TRBD1 (5 bases). Trimming pared 6 bases from V and 4 bases from J, leaving 22 bases between. Germline loops: CDR1 DFQATT, CDR2 SNEGSKA (reference sequence). The CDR3 consists of 16 residues. The CDR3 sequence: CSATPPGGAINQPQHF. CDR3 nucleotides: TGCAGTGCCACTCCCCCCGGCGGGGCAATTAATCAGCCCCAGCATTTT.

The chain combines TRBV20-1 with TRBJ2-3; tentative D call: TRBD2 (6 bases). In germline, CDR1 is DFQATT, CDR2 SNEGSKA (reference sequence). V was shortened by 2 bases and J by 6 bases, with 15 bases between the two germline ends. The CDR3 is 14 residues long. This chain's CDR3 is CSARISGTTDTQYF. In nucleotides, the CDR3 is TGCAGTGCTAGAATTAGCGGTACAACCGATACGCAGTATTTT.

This clonotype has a count of ten or more. The chain recombines TRBV25-1 with TRBJ1-6; possibly TRBD1 for D (5 bases). The CDR3 covers 17 residues. Germline V gives CDR1 MGHDK, CDR2 SYGVNS. Trimming cost V 4 bases and J 0 bases, with 13 bases left between them. CDR3 DNA: TGTGCCAGCAGTGCGCTTGACAGCTTCTCCTATAATTCACCCCTCCACTTT. Translating gives CASSALDSFSYNSPLHF.

The chain links TRBV5-4 to TRBJ2-7; TRBD1 agrees at 12 bases. The germline V gene encodes CDR1 SGHNT and CDR2 YYREEE (reference sequence). The CDR3 contains 16 residues. Trimming at V came to 4 bases and at J to 5 bases, leaving 10 bases not matched to a gene. The CDR3 coding sequence is TGTGCCAGCAGCCCGGGACCGGGACAGGGGGCAAACGAGCAGTACGTC. Protein: CASSPGPGQGANEQYV.

This clonotype was detected ten times or more. The chain recombines TRBV14 with TRBJ2-7; 12 bases align to TRBD2. Losses at the gene ends were 6 bases for V and 3 bases for J; bases not matched to a gene: 15. Germline V gives CDR1 SGHDN, CDR2 FVKESK. The CDR3 totals 18 residues. In DNA, the CDR3 is TGTGCCAGCAGTCTCACCACCGGGACTAGCGGGCGACTCTACGAGCAGTACGTC. Its protein product is CASSLTTGTSGRLYEQYV.

The chain joins TRBV5-1 to TRBJ2-1; 10 bases map to TRBD1. Germline loops: CDR1 SGHRS, CDR2 YFSETQ. The CDR3 runs 15 residues. J gave up 8 bases and V 6 bases, and 11 bases lay outside the gene matches. The CDR3 sequence is CASNDGDRGLDEQFF. For the CDR3, the DNA is TGCGCCAGCAACGACGGAGACAGGGGGCTGGATGAGCAGTTCTTC.